One TCR beta chain is described in this entry. This CDR3 region has 14 residues. Unmatched junction bases numbered 8, after V lost 3 bases and J lost 10 bases. Germline V lookup: CDR1 ENHRY, CDR2 SYGVKD. The data derive from a study of blood T cell repertoires in COVID-19. Study overall: Sites across the United States, Italy and Spain contributed samples from acute and convalescent COVID-19. Sources were T cells, B-cell-depleted T cells, or PBMCs; the material itself was cDNA or gDNA.

Authors' methods: Nucleated cell counts were estimated from reference gene primer amplification. TCRdb's table, derived via immunoSEQ multiplex PCR, lists solely in-frame clones and lacks some. That table furnishes V, J and clone size, whereas the DNA furnished D and trimming. The sample includes some 160,000 clones, 60% to 80% seen only once; the top ten take around 8.7%. The material sequenced was peripheral blood. This chain uses TRBV10-3 with TRBJ2-1, with 8 bases identical to TRBD2. This TCR derives from a man in his fifties or sixties with active or convalescent COVID-19. For the CDR3, the DNA is TGTGCCATCAGTGACTCTAGCGGGTGGACCGAGCAGTTCTTC. This encodes CAISDSSGWTEQFF.